The rows below give T cell receptor beta chains drawn from one sample of a study of blood T cells in healthy people across ages. TCRdb analysed the 5' RACE reads with MiXCR anew, one entry per CDR3 protein. The repertoire holds hundreds of thousands of distinct CDR3 sequences, with 46% as singletons. Material for sequencing was blood. The receptors shown here come from an elderly man in good health. CDR3s include the opening cysteine and the closing phenylalanine or tryptophan. Fields, in order: J gene, clone size, V gene, D gene, CDR3 protein, CDR3 DNA. D genes are given only for firm matches. Not every row has a clone size; where given, it reads once, few, many or a size class.

j_call: TRBJ1-6
clone_size: NA
v_call: TRBV6-6
d_call: NA
cdr3_aa: CASSSETANHNSPLHF
cdr3_nt: TGTGCCAGCAGTTCCGAGACAGCGAACCACAATTCACCCCTCCACTTT

j_call: TRBJ2-5
clone_size: NA
v_call: TRBV15
d_call: NA
cdr3_aa: CATSRVQVGETQYF
cdr3_nt: TGTGCCACCAGCAGAGTCCAGGTCGGAGAGACCCAGTACTTC

j_call: TRBJ1-1
clone_size: NA
v_call: TRBV20-1
d_call: NA
cdr3_aa: CSARDQGTEAFF
cdr3_nt: TGCAGTGCTAGAGATCAGGGCACTGAAGCTTTCTTT

j_call: TRBJ2-1
clone_size: many
v_call: TRBV7-2
d_call: TRBD1
cdr3_aa: CASSRTGPPYNEQFF
cdr3_nt: TGTGCCAGCAGCCGGACAGGCCCCCCCTACAATGAGCAGTTCTTC

j_call: TRBJ2-1
clone_size: NA
v_call: TRBV29-1
d_call: NA
cdr3_aa: CSLGGAPYNEQFF
cdr3_nt: TGCAGCCTGGGGGGGGCCCCCTACAATGAGCAGTTCTTC

j_call: TRBJ1-1
clone_size: NA
v_call: TRBV20-1
d_call: NA
cdr3_aa: CSAIEDGTVNTEAFF
cdr3_nt: TGCAGTGCTATCGAAGACGGGACGGTCAACACTGAAGCTTTCTTT

j_call: TRBJ1-6
clone_size: few
v_call: TRBV27
d_call: NA
cdr3_aa: CASTFSGGRGSPLHF
cdr3_nt: TGTGCCAGCACTTTCTCGGGGGGACGAGGTTCACCCCTCCACTTT

j_call: TRBJ2-7
clone_size: many
v_call: TRBV29-1
d_call: TRBD1
cdr3_aa: CSAAGTGYSYEQYF
cdr3_nt: TGCAGCGCCGCCGGGACAGGGTACTCCTACGAGCAGTACTTC

j_call: TRBJ2-7
clone_size: NA
v_call: TRBV27
d_call: NA
cdr3_aa: CASSLSHKQGPYEQYF
cdr3_nt: TGTGCCAGCAGTTTATCGCACAAGCAGGGGCCCTACGAGCAGTACTTC

j_call: TRBJ2-7
clone_size: NA
v_call: TRBV5-1
d_call: NA
cdr3_aa: CASRPGLGEQYF
cdr3_nt: TGCGCCAGCAGACCAGGTCTTGGGGAGCAGTACTTC